This TCR beta chain was captured by sequencing in a study of blood T cell repertoires in COVID-19. The authors' processing: Reference gene primers were amplified, and this amplification served to estimate nucleated cell counts. Data came from immunoSEQ multiplex PCR; TCRdb stores just in-frame clones and leaves some out. The V and J calls and the clone size are those of that table, but D and trimming were determined from the DNA. This table holds some 100,000 clones, roughly 90% found once. This CDR3 comprises 16 residues. Germline CDR1 and CDR2: SGHVS and FNYEAQ. V was pared by 0 bases and J by 0 bases, with 8 bases between.

This receptor was identified in a man in his 70s with acute or convalescent COVID-19. The source material was peripheral blood. The V gene is TRBV7-6, the J gene TRBJ2-2, with D maybe TRBD1 (5 bases). CDR3 bases: TGTGCCAGCAGCTTAGCTGCAGGGACGAACACCGGGGAGCTGTTTTTT. Its protein product is CASSLAAGTNTGELFF.